This T cell receptor beta chain came from a study of T cell changes during pregnancy in multiple sclerosis. Only in-frame clones appear in the TCRdb table, and some are missing; sequencing was by immunoSEQ multiplex PCR. The top ten hold approximately 1.5% of the sample, which has 55,000 to 70,000 clones, under 95% seen once. The clonotype originates from a female donor in good health, enrolled as a control in a pregnancy study. Sequenced material: peripheral blood, taken in the third trimester of pregnancy.

CDR3 in amino acids: CASSETGSGANVLTF. In DNA form, the CDR3 reads TGTGCCAGCAGTGAGACAGGGAGCGGGGCCAACGTCCTGACTTTC. The V and J genes are TRBV6-1 and TRBJ2-6; 7 bases line up with TRBD1. The CDR3 loop spans 15 amino acids. Germline values: CDR1 MNHNS, CDR2 SASEGT. V shed 3 bases and J 4 bases; nucleotides not matched to a gene: 3.